The 5 T cell receptor beta chains given below trace back to one sample, sequenced in a study of T-cell memory formation after mild COVID-19. TCRdb reprocessed the 5' RACE reads with MiXCR, giving one entry per CDR3 protein. The sample carries about 400,000 distinct CDR3 sequences, 14% recorded once. Sequencing used PBMCs or a T cell subset sorted from them (not recorded which). All receptors come from a man aged 18 to 30 who had mild COVID-19 (a few samples of this study predate the infection). Cell type and time point are not known.

In this sample, this clonotype turned up many times. Here the CDR3 DNA reads TGTGCCAGCAGCTTAGAAGGAAATAATTCACCCCTCCACTTT. Amino acid sequence: CASSLEGNNSPLHF. This chain connects TRBV7-2 to TRBJ1-6; D gene unclear. Deletions cut 1 base from V and 5 bases from J, with 6 bases between. The CDR3 has 14 residues. From germline, CDR1 is SGHTA and CDR2 FQGNSA.

In this sample, this clonotype turned up a few times. This sequence joins TRBV7-2 and TRBJ1-6, with TRBD1 matching 7 bases. CDR3 length equals 16 residues. The junction had 4 bases not matched to a gene; V was cut back by 5 bases and J by 0 bases. CDR1 SGHTA and CDR2 FQGNSA come from the germline V gene. For the CDR3, the DNA is TGTGCCAGCAGCCTCAGGGGGAGCTCCTATAATTCACCCCTCCACTTT. It yields the protein CASSLRGSSYNSPLHF.

This clonotype has just a few counts. The CDR3: CASSAAGHPYEQYF. CDR3 DNA: TGCGCCAGCAGCGCCGCGGGACACCCCTACGAGCAGTACTTC. This sequence joins TRBV10-1 and TRBJ2-7, with D perhaps matching TRBD1 or TRBD2 (6 bases each). In germline, CDR1 is WNHNN, CDR2 SYGVQD (reference sequence). Trimming removed 6 bases from V and 2 bases from J, with 14 bases in between. The CDR3 is made up of 14 amino acids.

This clonotype was seen a handful of times. This chain connects TRBV15 to TRBJ1-6; D is unclear. V was cut by 2 bases and J by 14 bases, with 13 bases left in between. From germline, CDR1 is LNHNV and CDR2 YYDKDF (reference sequence). The CDR3 is 13 amino acids. The CDR3 DNA reads as TGTGCCACCAGCAGACCGGACTCACTCACCCTCCACTTT. Residues: CATSRPDSLTLHF.

This clonotype was observed a handful of times. V gene TRBV5-1 combines with J gene TRBJ1-6, with a tentative D call TRBD1 (5 bases). This CDR3 contains 15 residues. CDR1 and CDR2 from the germline V gene are SGHRS and YFSETQ. V was trimmed by 1 base and J by 3 bases, leaving 8 bases between them. The CDR3 sequence is CASSLRGGYNSPLHF. In DNA form, the CDR3 reads TGCGCCAGCAGCTTGAGGGGAGGCTATAATTCACCCCTCCACTTT.